Below are 24 T cell receptor beta chains sequenced from a single sample in a study of blood T cell repertoires in COVID-19. The protocol was immunoSEQ multiplex PCR, while the TCRdb copy is restricted to in-frame clones and leaves out a portion. This sample has more than 85,000 clones, with 70% to 90% found just once. Sequencing was carried out using peripheral blood. The receptors originated from a woman aged 55-70 years with acute or convalescent COVID-19.

This chain uses TRBV6-5 with TRBJ1-2, with a weak D call TRBD1 (5 bases). Germline V gene sequence: CDR1 MNHEY, CDR2 SVGAGI. The CDR3 contains 11 residues. V lost 3 bases, J lost 13 bases, and 12 bases lay in between. The CDR3 is CASSYRGGSTF. The CDR3 nucleotides read TGTGCCAGCAGTTATAGGGGAGGGAGCACCTTC.

The rearrangement joins TRBV12-5 to TRBJ2-3, with D unresolved. Germline CDR1 reads LGHNT; CDR2 reads FRNRAP. The CDR3 has 11 amino acids. The V end was cut by 6 bases, the J end by 5 bases, with 6 bases between. In nucleotides, the CDR3 is TGTGCTAGTGGCCCCTTAGATACGCAGTATTTT. As protein: CASGPLDTQYF.

The chain recombines TRBV11-2 with TRBJ2-3; the match to TRBD1 covers 7 bases. This CDR3 is 15 amino acids long. The germline V gene has CDR1 SGHAT and CDR2 FQNNGV. Trimming cost V 4 bases and J 4 bases; bases outside gene matches: 8. The CDR3 region is CASSSSLDRADTQYF. CDR3 sequence (DNA): TGTGCCAGCAGCTCGTCCCTCGACAGGGCAGATACGCAGTATTTT.

The V gene is TRBV2, the J gene TRBJ2-6, with a tentative D call TRBD1 (6 bases). The CDR3 length is 16 residues. Germline lookup yields CDR1 SNHLY and CDR2 FYNNEI. V lost 6 bases and J lost 4, with 16 bases in between. Here the CDR3 DNA reads TGTGCCAGCAGCCTACTCACAGGGACCGGGGCCAACGTCCTGACTTTC. It specifies CASSLLTGTGANVLTF.

This chain connects TRBV28 to TRBJ2-7; 7 bases fit TRBD1. The CDR3 is 15 residues long. Germline CDR1 and CDR2: MDHEN and SYDVKM. Losses at the gene ends were 3 bases for V and 5 bases for J; bases not matched to a gene: 10. The chain's CDR3 is CASSLTSTGQDEQYF. The CDR3 region has the DNA TGTGCCAGCAGTTTGACGTCGACAGGGCAGGACGAGCAGTACTTC. Together with reference TRBV28 and TRBJ2-7, the CDR3 gives the full variable domain: DVKVTQSSRYLVKRTGEKVFLECVQDMDHENMFWYRQDPGLGLRLIYFSYDVKMKEKGDIPEGYSVSREKKERFSLILESASTNQTSMYLCASSLTSTGQDEQYFGPGTRLTVT.

The CDR3 here is CSATGTGVVGNTIYF. Written as DNA, the CDR3 is TGCAGCGCAACCGGGACAGGGGTAGTCGGAAACACCATATATTTT. The rearrangement links TRBV29-1 to TRBJ1-3; 10 bases fit TRBD1. Germline-derived CDR1 and CDR2 are SQVTM and ANQGSEA. The CDR3 sequence is 15 residues long. J was trimmed by 4 bases and V by 7 bases; bases with no gene match: 10.

The chain combines TRBV7-8 with TRBJ2-7, with D maybe TRBD1 (5 bases). The CDR3 totals 13 residues. The germline CDR1 and CDR2 sequences are SGHVS and FQNEAQ. V lost 4 bases and J lost 3, with 10 bases in between. The CDR3 DNA is TGTGCCAGCAGCTATATTAGGGGCTACGAGCAGTACTTC. Its translation is CASSYIRGYEQYF. Combining the CDR3 with reference TRBV7-8 and TRBJ2-7 gives the whole variable domain GAGVSQSPRYKVAKRGQDVALRCDPISGHVSLFWYQQALGQGPEFLTYFQNEAQLDKSGLPSDRFFAERPEGSVSTLKIQRTQQEDSAVYLCASSYIRGYEQYFGPGTRLTVT.

This clone was recorded only once. The chain couples TRBV29-1 to TRBJ1-2; D not resolved. CDR3 length: 13 residues. V shed 3 bases and J shed 6 bases, with 14 bases lying between them. In germline, CDR1 is SQVTM, CDR2 ANQGSEA. DNA for the CDR3: TGCAGCGTTGATGATATTGCGGAGAATGGCTACACCTTC. It specifies CSVDDIAENGYTF.

The DNA of the CDR3 is TGTGCCAGTAGTGGAGGGACAGTTAGCAATCAGCCCCAGCATTTT. Translation: CASSGGTVSNQPQHF. The chain is built from TRBV19 and TRBJ1-5; TRBD1 matches at 7 bases. Germline assignment: CDR1 LNHDA and CDR2 SQIVND (reference sequence). J gave up 0 bases and V 5 bases, and 4 bases lay outside the gene matches. The length of the CDR3 is 15 residues.

The genes are TRBV28 and TRBJ2-7, with unresolved D. The CDR3 is made up of 13 amino acids. V dropped 8 bases and J dropped 6 bases, with 17 bases sitting between them. Germline assignment: CDR1 MDHEN and CDR2 SYDVKM. DNA for the CDR3: TGTGCCAGCGAAAGGTGGGCTAACGGCGAGCAGTACTTC. It is translated as CASERWANGEQYF.

The V gene is TRBV5-4, the J gene TRBJ2-1; D perhaps matches TRBD1 (6 bases). The CDR3 contains 14 residues. Germline V lookup: CDR1 SGHNT, CDR2 YYREEE (reference sequence). V dropped 0 bases and J dropped 5 bases, with 9 bases sitting between them. CDR3 nucleotide sequence: TGTGCCAGCAGCTTGGTAGGGGGTAACAATGAGCAGTTCTTC. Amino acid sequence: CASSLVGGNNEQFF.

V usage is TRBV10-3 and J usage is TRBJ1-1; 8 bases are a match to TRBD1. The CDR3 runs to 17 residues. V trimming: 0 bases; J trimming: 4 bases; junction bases outside the gene matches: 10. The V gene's germline CDR1 is ENHRY and CDR2 SYGVKD. CDR3 sequence: CAISESSGGDGVTEAFF. In DNA form, the CDR3 reads TGTGCCATCAGTGAGTCCTCAGGGGGCGACGGGGTCACTGAAGCTTTCTTT.

This sequence joins TRBV6-6 and TRBJ1-5; D call uncertain. CDR1 is MNHNY, CDR2 SVGAGI, per germline (reference sequence). The V end was cut by 10 bases, the J end by 4 bases, with 11 bases between. This CDR3 region has 12 residues. Here the CDR3 DNA reads TGTGCCACGGAGGGCCCGAATCAGCCCCAGCATTTT. This sequence encodes CATEGPNQPQHF.

CDR3 in DNA: TGTGCCACCAGTGGCCGACAGATTTCCACAGATACGCAGTATTTT. Translation gives CATSGRQISTDTQYF. The chain uses TRBV24-1 and TRBJ2-3, with D possibly being TRBD1 (5 bases). CDR1 is KGHDR and CDR2 is SFDVKD in the germline V gene. Trimming shortened V by 5 bases and J by 2 bases, and 13 bases separated the two germline ends. This CDR3 comprises 15 residues.

V is TRBV5-4 and J is TRBJ2-7, with 8 bases fitting TRBD1. The junction had 12 bases not matched to a gene; V was cut back by 4 bases and J by 6 bases. CDR3 length: 15 amino acids. Germline loops: CDR1 SGHNT, CDR2 YYREEE (reference sequence). Written as DNA, the CDR3 is TGTGCCAGCAGCACGCAGGGGGCAAGGAGCTCCGAGCAGTACTTC. Residues: CASSTQGARSSEQYF. The variable domain in full, completed from reference TRBV5-4 and TRBJ2-7, reads ETGVTQSPTHLIKTRGQQVTLRCSSQSGHNTVSWYQQALGQGPQFIFQYYREEENGRGNFPPRFSGLQFPNYSSELNVNALELDDSALYLCASSTQGARSSEQYFGPGTRLTVT.

V is TRBV9 and J is TRBJ1-5; TRBD1 aligns across 9 bases. This CDR3 is built from 14 residues. Germline lookup yields CDR1 SGDLS and CDR2 YYNGEE. Germline trimming cut 1 base from V and 6 bases from J; bases unmatched to any gene: 2. CDR3 amino acids: CASSVTGGGQPQHF. CDR3 coding DNA: TGTGCCAGCAGCGTAACAGGGGGCGGTCAGCCCCAGCATTTT.

V gene TRBV28 combines with J gene TRBJ1-2; 9 positions agree with TRBD1. After removal of 4 bases from V and 6 bases from J, the junction contained 12 bases not matched to a gene. The CDR3 extends over 16 amino acids. Germline V gene data show CDR1 as MDHEN and CDR2 as SYDVKM. This CDR3 is CASSSHHRGQGNGYTF. The CDR3 DNA reads as TGTGCCAGCAGTTCACATCATCGGGGACAGGGCAATGGCTACACCTTC.

This clone has just a few counts. At the DNA level, this CDR3 is encoded by other sequences in the same sample as well. The rearrangement links TRBV7-3 to TRBJ1-1, with a possible D match to TRBD1 (5 bases). Germline CDR1 and CDR2: SGHTA and FQGTGA. The V end lost 0 bases, the J end lost 5 bases, and 10 bases lay between the germline ends. The CDR3 has 14 residues. The CDR3, as DNA: TGTGCCAGCAGCTTAACCGGCGGGGGAACTGAAGCTTTCTTT. This encodes CASSLTGGGTEAFF.

The rearrangement uses TRBV7-9 and TRBJ2-5; TRBD2 agrees at 13 bases. Germline V gene data show CDR1 as SEHNR and CDR2 as FQNEAQ (reference sequence). V trimming: 5 bases; J trimming: 6 bases; junction bases outside the gene matches: 6. The CDR3 totals 15 residues. CDR3 protein: CASSLLGTSGKTQYF. CDR3 DNA sequence: TGTGCCAGCAGCCTCCTCGGGACTAGCGGGAAGACCCAGTACTTC.

The chain has TRBV10-3 and TRBJ2-1, with D perhaps matching TRBD1 (5 bases). The germline V and J ends were trimmed by 10 bases and 5 bases, with 9 bases remaining between them. The CDR3 has 11 residues. Germline CDR1 reads ENHRY; CDR2 reads SYGVKD. The CDR3, as DNA: TGTGCCAGTGGCAGGGACAATGAGCAGTTCTTC. It yields the protein CASGRDNEQFF.

This sequence joins TRBV6-4 and TRBJ1-2; D not certain. Germline CDR1 reads MRHNA; CDR2 reads SNTAGT. The CDR3 totals 15 residues. V lost 6 bases and J lost 4, with 18 bases in between. The CDR3 is CASSQDAGRSYGYTF. The CDR3 DNA follows: TGTGCCAGCAGCCAAGACGCGGGGAGAAGCTATGGCTACACCTTC.

V is TRBV11-2 and J is TRBJ2-2; no clear D gene. CDR3 length: 14 amino acids. Trimming shortened V by 0 bases and J by 5 bases, and 7 bases separated the two germline ends. The germline gives CDR1 SGHAT, CDR2 FQNNGV. Written as DNA, the CDR3 is TGTGCCAGCAGCTTAGATTCCTATACCGGGGAGCTGTTTTTT. Residues: CASSLDSYTGELFF.

The rearrangement links TRBV7-2 to TRBJ2-7; 9 positions agree with TRBD1. V shed 5 bases and J 6 bases; nucleotides not matched to a gene: 2. The V gene's germline CDR1 is SGHTA and CDR2 FQGNSA. This CDR3 has 12 amino acids. The CDR3 reads CASSRDRAEQYF. Here the CDR3 DNA reads TGTGCCAGCAGCCGGGACAGGGCCGAGCAGTACTTC.

The chain employs TRBV3-1 (or the pseudogene TRBV3-2) and TRBJ2-2, with 8 bases aligning to TRBD2. With 4 bases clipped from V and 1 base from J, the junction kept 8 bases outside the gene matches. The CDR3 contains 17 residues. CDR1 and CDR2 (germline): LGHDT, YNNKEL (reference sequence). Here the CDR3 DNA reads TGTGCCAGCAGCCCTCCGGGGGGGGTCTGGAACACCGGGGAGCTGTTTTTT. Translated, it gives CASSPPGGVWNTGELFF.